This is a list of T cell receptor beta chains from one sample in a study of blood T cells in healthy people across ages. One entry per CDR3 protein, called by TCRdb with MiXCR from the 5' RACE reads. The sample carries approximately 830,000 distinct CDR3 sequences, approximately 59% recorded once. The material sequenced was blood. These receptor sequences come from a man aged 30-40 years in good health. Each CDR3 is given with its conserved first and last residue. Each record gives: J gene, V gene, D gene, clone size, CDR3 DNA, CDR3 protein. D genes are given only for firm matches. Clone sizes are given selectively: once, few, many, or a class where the clone is expanded.

TRBJ2-1,TRBV4-1,TRBD2,-,TGCGCCAGCAGCCACTCCCGGACTAGCGGGGGCAATGAGCAGTTCTTC,CASSHSRTSGGNEQFF
TRBJ2-5,TRBV6-5,-,-,TGTGCCAGCACCCAACGGGGTTGGGAGACCCAGTACTTC,CASTQRGWETQYF
TRBJ1-4,TRBV7-2,TRBD1,-,TGTGCCAGCAGTTCCGGGACAGGGGGCTCGGAAAAACTGTTTTTT,CASSSGTGGSEKLFF
TRBJ2-1,TRBV27,TRBD2,-,TGTGCCAGCAGTTTTAGTAGGAGACTAGCGGGCTACAATGAGCAGTTCTTC,CASSFSRRLAGYNEQFF
TRBJ2-3,TRBV15,-,-,TGTGCCACCAGCAGACAAAGAACAGATACGCAGTATTTT,CATSRQRTDTQYF
TRBJ2-7,TRBV29-1,TRBD2,-,TGCAGCGTTATGACACCTCGGATTGCGGGGGGGCCCTACGAGCAGTACTTC,CSVMTPRIAGGPYEQYF
TRBJ1-4,TRBV12-3/TRBV12-4,-,few,TGTGCCAGCAGTTTGTGGACACTTGCAACTAATGAAAAACTGTTTTTT,CASSLWTLATNEKLFF
TRBJ1-2,TRBV20-1,TRBD1,-,TGCAGTGCTCTCGGGACAGGGGGCATCTATGGCTACACCTTC,CSALGTGGIYGYTF
TRBJ1-2,TRBV29-1,-,-,TGCAGCGTCGCCGCGGACAGACGGGGCTACACCTTC,CSVAADRRGYTF
TRBJ1-5,TRBV20-1,TRBD1,once,TGCAGTGCTACGGACAGGGGACGGCCCCAGCATTTT,CSATDRGRPQHF
TRBJ2-7,TRBV29-1,-,-,TGCAGCGTTAAGGCGATAACAGTCCCCTACGAGCAGTACTTC,CSVKAITVPYEQYF
TRBJ2-1,TRBV4-3,-,-,TGCGCCAGCGGCCAAGATATATCCGGGGGGCAGTTCTTC,CASGQDISGGQFF
TRBJ2-6,TRBV27,-,-,TGTGCCAGCAGTAGTGTTGGGGCTGGGGCCAACGTCCTGACTTTC,CASSSVGAGANVLTF
TRBJ2-7,TRBV6-1,-,-,TGTGCCAGCAGTGAATTGCGGGACATAGGAGCTTACGAGCAGTACTTC,CASSELRDIGAYEQYF
TRBJ1-2,TRBV27,-,-,TGTGCCAGCTCCAACGAGGGGACGCGGGGAACTAACTATGGCTACACCTTC,CASSNEGTRGTNYGYTF
TRBJ1-2,TRBV29-1,-,-,TGCAGCGGCGGGGACTCTCCGAACTATGGCTACACCTTC,CSGGDSPNYGYTF
TRBJ2-2,TRBV7-2,-,-,TGTGCCAGCAGCCGGGACATACCCACCGGGGAGCTGTTTTTT,CASSRDIPTGELFF
TRBJ2-1,TRBV7-6,-,once,TGTGCCAGCAGCTTAGCAAGGGTTAGGCTCTACAATGAGCAGTTCTTC,CASSLARVRLYNEQFF
TRBJ1-5,TRBV6-5,-,-,TGTGCCAGCAGTGAAGACGAGAGCAATCAGCCCCAGCATTTT,CASSEDESNQPQHF
TRBJ2-5,TRBV5-1,-,many,TGCGCCAGCAGCTTGGAGGGGGAGACCCAGTACTTC,CASSLEGETQYF
TRBJ2-7,TRBV7-9,-,few,TGTGCCAGCAGCAGGGGGGGCGCGACCTACGAGCAGTACTTC,CASSRGGATYEQYF
TRBJ1-2,TRBV11-1,-,-,TGTGCCAGCAGCTTAGACAGGACTGGCTACACCTTC,CASSLDRTGYTF
TRBJ1-1,TRBV6-1,-,-,TGTGCCAGCAGCACCAGGGTGGACACTGAAGCTTTCTTT,CASSTRVDTEAFF
TRBJ1-2,TRBV6-4,-,many,TGTGCCAGCAGTGACCGAGAGACCGTACCCCCGACGAACTATGGCTACACCTTC,CASSDRETVPPTNYGYTF
TRBJ2-7,TRBV7-9,-,-,TGTGCCAGCACCGACGCGGGGGCCACCTACGAGCAGTACTTC,CASTDAGATYEQYF
TRBJ1-4,TRBV11-2,-,-,TGTGCCAGCAGCCTTGACAGAAGCGCAACTAATGAAAAACTGTTTTTT,CASSLDRSATNEKLFF
TRBJ1-2,TRBV14,-,-,TGTGCCAGCAGCCAAGGTTTAACCTATGGCTACACCTTC,CASSQGLTYGYTF
TRBJ2-1,TRBV7-3,TRBD2,few,TGTGCCAGCAGCGCCCTGGTAGCGGGGGGTCTAATGCAGCAGTTCTTC,CASSALVAGGLMQQFF
TRBJ2-7,TRBV28,TRBD1,-,TGTGCCAGCAGTTTGGACCCCCCTGGGACAGGCCTCTCCTACGAGCAGTACTTC,CASSLDPPGTGLSYEQYF
TRBJ1-5,TRBV7-2,-,-,TGTGCCAGCAGCCAAGTAGACAGCGATCAGCCCCAGCATTTT,CASSQVDSDQPQHF
TRBJ2-3,TRBV5-6,-,-,TGTGCCAGCAGCTCCGTCTCTCTGGATACGCAGTATTTT,CASSSVSLDTQYF
TRBJ2-1,TRBV13,-,few,TGTGCCAGCAGCGCCAACAGCTTGCCCTCCTACAATGAGCAGTTCTTC,CASSANSLPSYNEQFF
TRBJ2-1,TRBV5-4,-,-,TGTGCCAGCAGCCCGGGGCTTTCGGACAATGAGCAGTTCTTC,CASSPGLSDNEQFF
TRBJ1-1,TRBV2,TRBD1,-,TGTGCCAGCACATGGACAGGGGCCGGGACTGAAGCTTTCTTT,CASTWTGAGTEAFF
TRBJ2-1,TRBV25-1,-,-,TGTGCCAGCAGTGAAGGGGAAAAATACAATGAGCAGTTCTTC,CASSEGEKYNEQFF
TRBJ2-7,TRBV6-2/TRBV6-3,TRBD1,-,TGTGCCAGCAGTTCACGGGACAGGGGTATCTACGAGCAGTACTTC,CASSSRDRGIYEQYF
TRBJ2-7,TRBV12-3/TRBV12-4,-,-,TGTGCCAGCAGACAGCAGGGGAAGAGTCACGAGCAGTACTTC,CASRQQGKSHEQYF
TRBJ1-2,TRBV7-3,TRBD1,-,TGTGCCAGCAGCTCCGGGACAGGGCACTATGGCTACACCTTC,CASSSGTGHYGYTF
TRBJ2-5,TRBV10-3,-,-,TGTGCCATCAGTGAGACCCTACGACAGGGAGGAGAGACCCAGTACTTC,CAISETLRQGGETQYF
TRBJ1-1,TRBV7-2,-,-,TGTGCCAGCAGCTTAGTTGCGGACACCCTGGCTGAAGCTTTCTTT,CASSLVADTLAEAFF
TRBJ1-6,TRBV20-1,-,-,TGCAGTGCACCCCCGGCAGGGTTAGATTCACCCCTCCACTTT,CSAPPAGLDSPLHF
TRBJ2-1,TRBV7-9,-,-,TGTGCCAGCAGCAGGCCCGGGGATAACAATGAGCAGTTCTTC,CASSRPGDNNEQFF
TRBJ1-2,TRBV6-1,TRBD1,few,TGTGCCAGCAGTGAAGACAGGGGGGCTAGCTATGGCTACACCTTC,CASSEDRGASYGYTF
TRBJ2-3,TRBV27,TRBD2,-,TGTGCCAGCTCGCCTTTTTGGGCTAGCGGGCGCACAGATACGCAGTATTTT,CASSPFWASGRTDTQYF
TRBJ1-1,TRBV29-1,-,-,TGCAGCGTCGCGGCGGGGAGCCTGAACACTGAAGCTTTCTTT,CSVAAGSLNTEAFF
TRBJ1-4,TRBV7-2,-,few,TGTGCCAGCAGCTTGCTCGCACAAAATGAAAAACTGTTTTTT,CASSLLAQNEKLFF
TRBJ2-1,TRBV5-1,-,-,TGCGCCAGCAGCTTGGGAGGTGCCGGGGTTGCCTACAATGAGCAGTTCTTC,CASSLGGAGVAYNEQFF
TRBJ2-7,TRBV7-9,-,-,TGTGCCAGCAGCTTCGGGGGCCTTCCGGGGCAGTACTTC,CASSFGGLPGQYF
TRBJ2-5,TRBV20-1,TRBD1,-,TGCAGTGCTCCTAGGGGACAGTACCAAGAGACCCAGTACTTC,CSAPRGQYQETQYF
TRBJ1-2,TRBV7-3,TRBD1,-,TGTGCCAGCAGCTTAACGGGGGATAAAACAGGGGGATCCTATGGCTACACCTTC,CASSLTGDKTGGSYGYTF
TRBJ2-3,TRBV6-7,-,-,TGTGCCAGCAGTTACTCGAAGGATTCGACATTAGATGGAGATACGCAGTATTTT,CASSYSKDSTLDGDTQYF
TRBJ1-5,TRBV20-1,-,few,TGCAGTGCAAGCGATGACAGCGAGGGAAGTCAGCCCCAGCATTTT,CSASDDSEGSQPQHF